Listed below are T cell receptor beta chains from one sample, sequenced in a study of blood T cell repertoires in COVID-19. Measured with immunoSEQ multiplex PCR; TCRdb has only the in-frame clones, and not every one. The sample lists about 390,000 clones, more than 75% occurring once. The sample was PBMCs or T cells enriched from blood (not recorded which). The source of these receptors is a woman aged 45-59 years who had recovered from COVID-19. CDR3s include the opening cysteine and the closing phenylalanine or tryptophan. Each record gives: D gene, V gene, J gene, clone size, CDR3 protein, CDR3 DNA. The D gene is left open where the match is weak. A clone size is listed for some rows: how often the clone was seen (once, few, many), or a class if it is expanded.

>TRBD1|TRBV18|TRBJ2-7|NA
CASSPGTGLSYEQYF
TGTGCCAGCTCCCCCGGGACAGGCCTATCCTACGAGCAGTACTTC
>NA|TRBV6-1|TRBJ1-5|NA
CASSDAGGSNQPQHF
TGTGCCAGCAGTGACGCGGGGGGCAGCAATCAGCCCCAGCATTTT
>TRBD2|TRBV2|TRBJ2-4|few
CASRGPAGGVKNIQYF
TGTGCCAGCAGGGGCCCAGCGGGGGGGGTCAAAAACATTCAGTACTTC
>TRBD1|TRBV10-3|TRBJ2-7|NA
CAIRGTGGQYF
TGTGCCATCAGGGGGACAGGCGGACAGTACTTC
>NA|TRBV6-5|TRBJ2-7|NA
CASSYGGASYEQYF
TGTGCCAGCAGTTATGGGGGGGCCTCCTACGAGCAGTACTTC
>TRBD1|TRBV2|TRBJ1-5|NA
CASSGQGENQPQHF
TGTGCCAGCAGTGGACAGGGGGAGAATCAGCCCCAGCATTTT
>NA|TRBV6-5|TRBJ2-7|NA
CASSLNRDEQYF
TGTGCCAGCAGCCTAAACAGGGACGAGCAGTACTTC
>NA|TRBV6-1|TRBJ2-7|once
CASSEAKGAYEQYF
TGTGCCAGCAGTGAAGCTAAGGGGGCCTACGAGCAGTACTTC
>NA|TRBV5-6|TRBJ1-5|many
CASSLFGGRSNQPQHF
TGTGCCAGCAGCTTGTTTGGTGGCAGGTCTAATCAGCCCCAGCATTTT
>NA|TRBV5-1|TRBJ1-4|NA
CASSPGDGNEKLFF
TGCGCCAGCAGCCCGGGGGATGGTAATGAAAAACTGTTTTTT
>TRBD2|TRBV30|TRBJ2-3|once
CAWSLEYRGGTQYF
TGTGCCTGGAGTTTAGAGTACCGCGGGGGGACGCAGTATTTT
>TRBD1|TRBV30|TRBJ2-7|NA
CAWSGGTGYVEQYF
TGTGCCTGGAGTGGCGGGACAGGGTACGTCGAGCAGTACTTC
>NA|TRBV4-3|TRBJ2-3|NA
CASSPSDYGVLTQYF
TGCGCCAGCAGCCCTTCGGACTACGGGGTACTTACGCAGTATTTT
>NA|TRBV6-5|TRBJ2-5|NA
CASSYGQSQYF
TGTGCCAGCAGTTACGGGCAGTCCCAGTACTTC
>TRBD2|TRBV6-2/TRBV6-3|TRBJ2-3|few
CASSYGGGGQDTQYF
TGTGCCAGCAGTTACGGTGGCGGGGGGCAGGATACGCAGTATTTT
>NA|TRBV6-5|TRBJ2-3|NA
CASSSTAPFTDTQYF
TGTGCCAGCAGTTCGACAGCTCCTTTCACAGATACGCAGTATTTT
>TRBD2|TRBV7-2|TRBJ2-7|NA
CASSLTSVYEQYF
TGTGCCAGCAGCCTGACTAGCGTCTACGAGCAGTACTTC
>NA|TRBV19|TRBJ2-7|once
CASSFSGGWAYEQYF
TGTGCCAGTAGCTTCAGCGGCGGGTGGGCCTACGAGCAGTACTTC
>NA|TRBV3-1/TRBV3-2|TRBJ2-7|few
CASSQDRGYEQYF
TGTGCCAGCAGCCAAGACAGGGGCTACGAGCAGTACTTC
>TRBD1|TRBV2|TRBJ1-1|few
CASSGQGIGEAFF
TGTGCCAGCAGCGGACAGGGAATAGGGGAAGCTTTCTTT
>NA|TRBV2|TRBJ1-1|NA
CASIRGGSEAFF
TGTGCCAGCATCCGGGGAGGGTCTGAAGCTTTCTTT
>TRBD1|TRBV10-3|TRBJ1-5|NA
CAISPGTGGNQPQHF
TGTGCCATCAGTCCTGGGACAGGGGGAAATCAGCCCCAGCATTTT
>NA|TRBV19|TRBJ1-1|NA
CASREGGIITEAFF
TGTGCCAGTAGGGAAGGGGGAATTATAACTGAAGCTTTCTTT
>TRBD1|TRBV4-3|TRBJ1-2|NA
CASSQDTGTGSSFNYGYTF
TGCGCCAGCAGCCAAGATACCGGGACAGGGTCCTCATTCAACTATGGCTACACCTTC
>TRBD1|TRBV11-3|TRBJ2-2|NA
CASSLETGGELFF
TGTGCCAGCAGCTTAGAGACAGGGGGGGAGCTGTTTTTT
>NA|TRBV5-1|TRBJ2-7|NA
CASSPEGNDEQYF
TGCGCCAGCAGCCCCGAGGGTAACGACGAGCAGTACTTC
>TRBD1|TRBV28|TRBJ1-1|NA
CATKYRGHTEAFF
TGTGCCACGAAATACAGGGGACACACTGAAGCTTTCTTT
>NA|TRBV7-9|TRBJ2-3|once
CASSLSDTQYF
TGTGCCAGCAGCCTGTCAGATACGCAGTATTTT
>TRBD2|TRBV5-1|TRBJ2-3|NA
CASSRTSGTDMQYF
TGCGCCAGCAGCAGGACTAGCGGCACAGATATGCAGTATTTT
>TRBD1|TRBV28|TRBJ1-2|NA
CATSEAQGASNYGYTF
TGTGCCACCTCCGAAGCACAGGGGGCATCTAACTATGGCTACACCTTC
>NA|TRBV2|TRBJ2-7|once
CASRGRGAPSYEQYF
TGTGCCAGCAGGGGACGGGGGGCCCCGTCCTACGAGCAGTACTTC
>TRBD2|TRBV2|TRBJ2-1|NA
CASLDSGVVHNEQFF
TGTGCCAGCCTCGATAGCGGGGTTGTCCACAATGAGCAGTTCTTC
>NA|TRBV6-5|TRBJ1-5|NA
CASKLYSNQPQHF
TGTGCCAGCAAACTTTATAGCAATCAGCCCCAGCATTTT
>TRBD2|TRBV6-5|TRBJ2-1|NA
CASSNSGGSYNEQFF
TGTGCCAGCAGTAACAGCGGGGGGTCGTACAATGAGCAGTTCTTC
>TRBD1|TRBV30|TRBJ1-2|NA
CAWSKQGIGYGYTF
TGTGCCTGGAGCAAACAGGGGATTGGCTATGGCTACACCTTC
>TRBD1|TRBV9|TRBJ2-1|once
CASSAGFPQGAYNEQFF
TGTGCCAGCAGCGCCGGATTCCCTCAGGGGGCCTACAATGAGCAGTTCTTC
>TRBD1|TRBV24-1|TRBJ1-3|NA
CATSDVTGEAGNTIYF
TGTGCCACCAGTGATGTCACAGGGGAAGCTGGAAACACCATATATTTT
>TRBD1|TRBV2|TRBJ1-2|once
CASRTTSSGQGLGYTF
TGTGCCAGCAGGACTACCTCGAGCGGACAGGGTTTAGGCTACACCTTC
>NA|TRBV5-1|TRBJ1-2|NA
CASSFNREYGYTF
TGCGCCAGCAGCTTCAACAGAGAATATGGCTACACCTTC
>TRBD1|TRBV7-2|TRBJ2-7|NA
CASSFDRGLGEQYF
TGTGCCAGCAGCTTCGACAGGGGGCTTGGCGAGCAGTACTTC
>NA|TRBV19|TRBJ1-6|NA
CASSIGEGGGAPLHF
TGTGCCAGTAGTATAGGAGAGGGTGGCGGGGCACCCCTCCACTTT
>NA|TRBV2|TRBJ2-7|NA
CASSRDTYYEQYF
TGTGCCAGCAGTCGGGACACCTACTACGAGCAGTACTTC
>NA|TRBV10-3|TRBJ1-2|NA
CAISEKRGSGYTF
TGTGCCATCAGTGAAAAGAGGGGGAGTGGCTACACCTTC
>NA|TRBV18|TRBJ1-1|NA
CASSPVRGPLNTEAFF
TGTGCCAGCTCACCCGTAAGGGGTCCGCTGAACACTGAAGCTTTCTTT
>TRBD1|TRBV24-1|TRBJ1-6|NA
CATSDATGDNSPLHF
TGTGCCACCAGTGATGCGACAGGGGATAATTCACCCCTCCACTTT
>NA|TRBV2|TRBJ2-7|NA
CASVRRGLAYEQYF
TGTGCCAGCGTGAGGCGGGGGCTTGCCTACGAGCAGTACTTC
>NA|TRBV10-3|TRBJ1-2|NA
CAISETGRRGYTF
TGTGCCATCAGTGAGACAGGAAGGCGAGGCTACACCTTC
>TRBD1|TRBV27|TRBJ1-2|many
CASSPRGDRPYGYTF
TGTGCCAGCAGTCCCCGCGGGGACAGGCCCTATGGCTACACCTTC
>TRBD1|TRBV3-1/TRBV3-2|TRBJ1-5|NA
CASSQSTGTGNQPQHF
TGTGCCAGCAGCCAATCTACCGGGACAGGGAATCAGCCCCAGCATTTT
>NA|TRBV27|TRBJ2-5|NA
CASSPLAWLQQETQYF
TGTGCCAGCAGTCCGCTAGCTTGGCTGCAACAAGAGACCCAGTACTTC
>TRBD2|TRBV5-1|TRBJ2-2|NA
CASLGGAGGPNTGELFF
TGCGCCAGCCTAGGCGGAGCGGGGGGGCCGAACACCGGGGAGCTGTTTTTT
>TRBD1|TRBV6-6|TRBJ1-2|NA
CASSLLRTGVINYGYTF
TGTGCCAGCAGTCTCCTCAGGACAGGGGTAATTAACTATGGCTACACCTTC
>TRBD1|TRBV2|TRBJ2-2|NA
CASSEGQGWTGELFF
TGTGCCAGCAGTGAAGGACAGGGGTGGACCGGGGAGCTGTTTTTT
>NA|TRBV14|TRBJ2-3|NA
CASSLAELSVYKRHTQYF
TGTGCCAGCAGCCTCGCCGAATTATCAGTGTACAAGCGGCATACGCAGTATTTT
>TRBD1|TRBV2|TRBJ1-5|once
CASTRDRNQPQHF
TGTGCCAGCACTAGGGACAGGAATCAGCCCCAGCATTTT
>TRBD1|TRBV29-1|TRBJ1-2|NA
CSVGGQDDSYGYTF
TGCAGCGTTGGCGGACAGGATGACAGCTATGGCTACACCTTC
>NA|TRBV30|TRBJ1-2|few
CAWNTGSYGYTF
TGTGCCTGGAATACAGGGAGCTATGGCTACACCTTC